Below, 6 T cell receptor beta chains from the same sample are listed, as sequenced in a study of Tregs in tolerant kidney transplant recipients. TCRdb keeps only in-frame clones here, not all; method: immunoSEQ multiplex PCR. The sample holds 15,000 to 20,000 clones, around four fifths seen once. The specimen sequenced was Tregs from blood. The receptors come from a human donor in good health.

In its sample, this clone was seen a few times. CDR3 sequence reads: CASSVDSYPNTQYF. CDR3 nucleotides: TGTGCCAGCAGCGTGGACAGTTACCCAAATACGCAGTATTTT. J is TRBJ2-3 and V is TRBV9; tentative D call: TRBD1 (6 bases). The CDR3 is 14 residues long. CDR1 and CDR2 from the germline V gene are SGDLS and YYNGEE. V was cut by 2 bases and J by 7 bases, with 14 bases left in between.

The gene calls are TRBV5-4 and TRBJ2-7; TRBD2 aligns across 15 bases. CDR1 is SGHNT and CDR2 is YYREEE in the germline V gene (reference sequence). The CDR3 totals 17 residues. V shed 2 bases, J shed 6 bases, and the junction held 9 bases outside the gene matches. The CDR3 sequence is CASSLLRTSGRAGEQYF. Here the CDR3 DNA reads TGTGCCAGCAGCTTACTTAGGACTAGCGGGAGGGCTGGCGAGCAGTACTTC.

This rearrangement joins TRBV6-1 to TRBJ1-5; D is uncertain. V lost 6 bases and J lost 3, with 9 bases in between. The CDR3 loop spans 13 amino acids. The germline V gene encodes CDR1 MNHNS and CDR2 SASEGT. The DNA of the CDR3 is TGTGCCAGCAGCGGTTGGCTCAATCAGCCCCAGCATTTT. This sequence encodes CASSGWLNQPQHF.

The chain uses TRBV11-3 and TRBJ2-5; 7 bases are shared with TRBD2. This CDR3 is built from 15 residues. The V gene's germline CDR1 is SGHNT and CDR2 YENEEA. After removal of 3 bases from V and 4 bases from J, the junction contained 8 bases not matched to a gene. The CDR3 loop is CASSFSVSGSETQYF. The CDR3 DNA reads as TGTGCCAGCAGCTTCTCCGTTAGCGGGTCAGAGACCCAGTACTTC.

CDR3 sequence reads: CASSLAGEGDTQYF. The CDR3 bases are TGTGCCAGCAGCTTGGCCGGGGAAGGAGATACGCAGTATTTT. This chain joins TRBV5-5 and TRBJ2-3; TRBD2 might be the D (5 bases). Trimming pared 0 bases from V and 5 bases from J, leaving 10 bases between. The germline V gene encodes CDR1 SGHKS and CDR2 YYEKEE (reference sequence). CDR3 length: 14 amino acids.

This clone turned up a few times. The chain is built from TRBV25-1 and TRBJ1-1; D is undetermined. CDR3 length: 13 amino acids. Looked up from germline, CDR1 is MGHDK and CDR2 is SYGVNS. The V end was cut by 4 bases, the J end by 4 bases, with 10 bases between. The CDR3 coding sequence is TGTGCCAGCAGTGGTCTGGGGAGCACTGAAGCTTTCTTT. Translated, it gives CASSGLGSTEAFF. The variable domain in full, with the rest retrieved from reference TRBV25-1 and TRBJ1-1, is EADIYQTPRYLVIGTGKKITLECSQTMGHDKMYWYQQDPGMELHLIHYSYGVNSTEKGDLSSESTVSRIRTEHFPLTLESARPSHTSQYLCASSGLGSTEAFFGQGTRLTVV.